These T cell receptor beta chains were read from a single sample in a study of CD8 T cells in Susac syndrome. From the immunoSEQ multiplex PCR reads, TCRdb called clonotypes with MiXCR, one entry per CDR3 protein. The profile shows approximately 280,000 distinct CDR3 sequences, roughly 81% of them singletons. The sequencing sample was made of CD8+ T cells from PBMCs. Receptors were obtained from a human donor with multiple sclerosis. The CDR3 runs from the conserved cysteine through the conserved F or W. A D gene is named only where the DNA matches it firmly. Expanded clones are given a class, and other clones once, few, many or no size at all.

TRBV7-9,-,13,-,TRBJ2-1,CASSHDHYNEQFF,TGTGCCAGCAGCCATGATCATTACAATGAGCAGTTCTTC
TRBV29-1,-,15,TRBD2,TRBJ2-1,CSVLGLAAPYNEQFF,TGCAGCGTCCTCGGACTAGCGGCACCGTACAATGAGCAGTTCTTC
TRBV11-2,-,16,TRBD2,TRBJ2-5,CASRPLAGVTSRTQYF,TGTGCCAGCAGACCCCTAGCGGGAGTCACGAGCCGGACCCAGTACTTC
TRBV11-2,-,12,-,TRBJ2-3,CASRLGLNTQYF,TGTGCCAGCAGGCTAGGGTTGAATACGCAGTATTTT
TRBV7-2,once,12,-,TRBJ2-7,CASSLLVIEQYF,TGTGCCAGCAGCTTACTCGTGATCGAGCAGTACTTC
TRBV12-3/TRBV12-4,once,14,TRBD1,TRBJ2-5,CASSWTGGIETQYF,TGTGCCAGCAGTTGGACAGGGGGCATAGAGACCCAGTACTTC
TRBV28,-,15,-,TRBJ2-7,CASRETRVPLYEQYF,TGTGCCAGCAGGGAAACCCGAGTCCCCCTCTACGAGCAGTACTTC
TRBV6-5,once,13,-,TRBJ1-1,CASSPDQNTEAFF,TGTGCCAGCAGTCCAGATCAGAACACTGAAGCTTTCTTT
TRBV11-2,-,20,-,TRBJ1-2,CASSLGVQGRGRLPNYGYTF,TGTGCCAGCAGCTTAGGGGTCCAGGGGCGCGGACGGTTACCTAACTATGGCTACACCTTC
TRBV7-6,-,17,TRBD2,TRBJ2-5,CASSPRGLAGPPETQAF,TGTGCCAGCAGCCCAAGAGGGCTAGCGGGCCCTCCGGAGACCCAGGCCTTC
TRBV27,-,14,-,TRBJ1-2,CASSLLRSGFGYTF,TGTGCCAGCAGTTTATTAAGGAGCGGCTTCGGCTACACCTTC
TRBV5-1,-,14,-,TRBJ2-7,CASSLKTLRDEQYF,TGCGCCAGCAGCTTAAAGACCCTCAGGGACGAGCAGTACTTC
TRBV5-5,-,13,-,TRBJ2-5,CASSSRGWETQYF,TGTGCCAGCAGCTCCAGAGGGTGGGAGACCCAGTACTTC
TRBV14,few,14,-,TRBJ2-3,CASSLFGRADTQYF,TGTGCCAGCAGCCTATTCGGGAGAGCGGATACGCAGTATTTT
TRBV28,-,15,TRBD2,TRBJ2-1,CASSPPRTSMDEQLF,TGTGCCAGCAGTCCTCCGCGGACTAGCATGGATGAGCAGCTCTTC
TRBV2,-,16,-,TRBJ2-7,CASSEWRSALTYEQYF,TGTGCCAGCAGTGAATGGAGGTCAGCACTAACCTACGAGCAGTACTTC
TRBV6-2/TRBV6-3,-,18,TRBD2,TRBJ2-1,CASRSGLAGGPSYNEQFF,TGTGCCAGCAGGTCGGGACTAGCGGGAGGGCCATCCTACAATGAGCAGTTCTTC
TRBV28,-,15,-,TRBJ1-4,CASRVQDVGNEKLFF,TGTGCCAGCAGAGTTCAGGACGTCGGTAATGAAAAACTGTTTTTT
TRBV12-3/TRBV12-4,few,15,TRBD1,TRBJ2-7,CASSSPRTGAYEQYF,TGTGCCAGCAGTTCCCCCCGGACAGGGGCCTACGAGCAGTACTTC
TRBV27,once,14,-,TRBJ1-1,CASSQGRLNTEAFF,TGTGCCAGCAGTCAGGGCAGATTGAACACTGAAGCTTTCTTT
TRBV4-1,once,13,-,TRBJ1-5,CASSQDPGQPQHF,TGCGCCAGCAGCCAAGATCCCGGCCAGCCCCAGCATTTT
TRBV27,-,16,-,TRBJ2-6,CASSLGPGSGANVLTF,TGTGCCAGCAGCCTCGGACCGGGCTCTGGGGCCAACGTCCTGACTTTC
TRBV5-1,-,14,TRBD1,TRBJ2-1,CASSWGTGYNEQFF,TGCGCCAGCAGCTGGGGGACAGGATACAATGAGCAGTTCTTC
TRBV6-5,-,15,-,TRBJ2-5,CASSYSTGQQETQYF,TGTGCCAGCAGTTACTCAACAGGACAGCAAGAGACCCAGTACTTC
TRBV27,-,16,-,TRBJ2-7,CASSLSLAGASYEQYF,TGTGCCAGCAGTTTATCATTGGCAGGGGCCTCCTACGAGCAGTACTTC
TRBV15,-,16,-,TRBJ2-1,CATSRDRAASYNEQFF,TGTGCCACCAGCAGAGATCGGGCAGCGTCCTACAATGAGCAGTTCTTC
TRBV7-9,-,17,-,TRBJ2-1,CASSFNLALRSYNEQFF,TGTGCCAGCAGCTTTAACTTAGCGCTACGCTCCTACAATGAGCAGTTCTTC
TRBV11-2,-,15,TRBD2,TRBJ2-7,CASSWVVGGSYEQYF,TGTGCCAGCAGCTGGGTCGTGGGAGGGTCCTACGAGCAGTACTTC
TRBV15,-,15,TRBD1,TRBJ1-4,CATSMTGTVDEKLFF,TGTGCCACCAGCATGACCGGGACAGTAGATGAAAAACTGTTTTTT
TRBV29-1,-,13,-,TRBJ2-7,CRDRRLKGEEQYF,TGCAGGGATCGCCGACTCAAAGGAGAAGAGCAGTACTTC
TRBV7-9,-,15,-,TRBJ2-7,CASSLRDTSFYEQYF,TGTGCCAGCAGCTTACGTGACACTAGCTTCTACGAGCAGTACTTC
TRBV5-5,-,12,-,TRBJ2-7,CASSWVGGEQYF,TGTGCCAGCAGCTGGGTGGGTGGCGAGCAGTACTTC
TRBV11-2,-,15,TRBD1,TRBJ2-5,CASSLGTGGIKTQYF,TGTGCCAGCAGCTTGGGGACAGGGGGCATCAAGACCCAGTACTTC
TRBV27,-,15,-,TRBJ1-5,CASAWAAEGNQPQHF,TGTGCCAGCGCCTGGGCAGCGGAGGGCAATCAGCCCCAGCATTTT
TRBV7-9,-,14,-,TRBJ2-7,CASSLTGRSYEQYF,TGTGCCAGCAGCCTGACAGGGAGGTCCTACGAGCAGTACTTC
TRBV19,-,15,-,TRBJ1-1,CASSIEAEESTEAFF,TGTGCCAGTAGTATAGAAGCGGAGGAAAGCACTGAAGCTTTCTTT
TRBV9,few,13,-,TRBJ1-3,CASSEGGGNTIYF,TGTGCCAGCAGCGAGGGCGGTGGAAACACCATATATTTT
TRBV25-1,-,18,TRBD2,TRBJ2-3,CASSGIPGLAEGGDTQYF,TGTGCCAGCAGTGGGATTCCGGGACTAGCGGAAGGTGGAGATACGCAGTATTTT
TRBV13,-,16,TRBD2,TRBJ2-7,CASSPASGLGVDEQYF,TGTGCCAGCAGCCCTGCCTCGGGACTAGGGGTCGACGAGCAGTACTTC
TRBV9,-,17,TRBD2,TRBJ2-2,CASSVGGGGSLGGELFF,TGTGCCAGCAGCGTAGGGGGTGGCGGGAGCCTGGGCGGGGAGCTGTTTTTT
TRBV4-1,-,16,-,TRBJ2-1,CASSQVTRESYNEQFF,TGCGCCAGCAGCCAAGTTACCAGGGAATCCTACAATGAGCAGTTCTTC
TRBV7-9,-,13,-,TRBJ2-2,CASILLGSGELFF,TGTGCCAGCATCCTCCTGGGGTCCGGGGAGCTGTTTTTT
TRBV25-1,-,15,-,TRBJ2-3,CASSEYGRIRDTQYF,TGTGCCAGCAGTGAATATGGCCGGATTAGGGATACGCAGTATTTT
TRBV7-9,-,14,TRBD1,TRBJ1-2,CASSDRDSYYGYTF,TGTGCCAGCAGCGATAGGGACAGCTACTATGGCTACACCTTC
TRBV4-1,-,14,-,TRBJ2-7,CASSQETHSYEQYF,TGCGCCAGCAGCCAAGAAACTCATTCCTACGAGCAGTACTTC
TRBV9,-,18,TRBD2,TRBJ2-1,CASSEPLGLADTYNEQFF,TGTGCCAGCAGCGAACCACTAGGACTAGCGGATACCTACAATGAGCAGTTCTTC
TRBV27,-,13,-,TRBJ2-7,CASSFGHKYEQYF,TGTGCCAGCAGTTTCGGACACAAATACGAGCAGTACTTC
TRBV3-1,-,13,-,TRBJ2-1,CASSHPPGDEQFF,TGTGCCAGCAGCCACCCTCCTGGCGATGAGCAGTTCTTC
TRBV4-1,-,15,TRBD1,TRBJ1-1,CASSPKGQGITEAFF,TGCGCCAGCAGCCCCAAGGGACAGGGGATCACTGAAGCTTTCTTT
TRBV3-1,-,17,TRBD2,TRBJ2-1,CASSLLAGERLRNEQFF,TGTGCCAGCAGCCTACTAGCGGGAGAAAGACTACGCAATGAGCAGTTCTTC
TRBV11-2,-,15,-,TRBJ1-2,CASSLGGGRVDGYTF,TGTGCCAGCAGCTTAGGGGGCGGGAGGGTCGATGGCTACACCTTC
TRBV19,-,17,-,TRBJ2-1,CASSIDYGGRAYNEQFF,TGTGCCAGTAGTATAGACTATGGGGGCCGCGCCTACAATGAGCAGTTCTTC
TRBV28,-,18,-,TRBJ1-5,CASSSPWQGGISNQPQHF,TGTGCCAGCAGTTCCCCCTGGCAGGGAGGGATTAGCAATCAGCCCCAGCATTTT